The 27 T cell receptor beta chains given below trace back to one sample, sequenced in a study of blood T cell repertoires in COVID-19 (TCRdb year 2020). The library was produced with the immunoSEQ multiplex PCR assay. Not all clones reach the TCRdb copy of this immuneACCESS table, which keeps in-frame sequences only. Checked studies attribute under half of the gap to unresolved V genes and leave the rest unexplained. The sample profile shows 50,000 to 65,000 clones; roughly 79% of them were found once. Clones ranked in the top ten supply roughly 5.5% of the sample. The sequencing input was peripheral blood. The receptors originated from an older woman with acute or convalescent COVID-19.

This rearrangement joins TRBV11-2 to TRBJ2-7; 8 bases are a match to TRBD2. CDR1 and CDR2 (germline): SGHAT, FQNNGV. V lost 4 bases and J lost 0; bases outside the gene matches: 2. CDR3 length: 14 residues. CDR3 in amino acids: CASSSGTSSYEQYF. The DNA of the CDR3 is TGTGCCAGCAGCTCCGGGACTAGCTCCTACGAGCAGTACTTC.

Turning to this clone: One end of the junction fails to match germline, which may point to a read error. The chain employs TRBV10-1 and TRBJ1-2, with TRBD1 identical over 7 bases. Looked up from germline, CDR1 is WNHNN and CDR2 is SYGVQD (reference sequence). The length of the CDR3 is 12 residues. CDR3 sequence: CASSRDSQTAVF. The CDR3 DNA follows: TGCGCCAGCAGTAGGGACAGCCAGACGGCCGTCTTC.

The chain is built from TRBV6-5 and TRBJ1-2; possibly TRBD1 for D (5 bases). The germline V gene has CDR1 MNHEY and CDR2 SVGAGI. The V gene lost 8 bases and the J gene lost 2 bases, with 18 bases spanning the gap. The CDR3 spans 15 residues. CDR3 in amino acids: CASRQGAATNYGYTF. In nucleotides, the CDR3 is TGTGCCAGCCGCCAAGGGGCCGCGACCAACTATGGCTACACCTTC.

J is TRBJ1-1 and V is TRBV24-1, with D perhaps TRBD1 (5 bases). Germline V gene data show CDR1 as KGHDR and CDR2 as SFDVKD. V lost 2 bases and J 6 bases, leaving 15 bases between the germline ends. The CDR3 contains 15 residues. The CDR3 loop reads CATSDSGTRGSEAFF. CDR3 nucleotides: TGTGCCACCAGTGATTCAGGGACTCGTGGGTCTGAAGCTTTCTTT.

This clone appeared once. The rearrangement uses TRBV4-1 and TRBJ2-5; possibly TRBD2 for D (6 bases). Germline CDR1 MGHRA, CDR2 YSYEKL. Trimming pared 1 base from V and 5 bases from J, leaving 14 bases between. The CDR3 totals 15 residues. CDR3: CASSQGGSGGETQYF. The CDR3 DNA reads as TGCGCCAGCAGCCAAGGAGGTAGCGGCGGGGAGACCCAGTACTTC.

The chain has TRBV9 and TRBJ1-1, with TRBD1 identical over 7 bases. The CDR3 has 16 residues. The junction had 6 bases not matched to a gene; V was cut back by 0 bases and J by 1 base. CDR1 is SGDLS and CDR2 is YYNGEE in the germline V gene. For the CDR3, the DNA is TGTGCCAGCAGCGTAGTCCCAGGGGGAGGGAACACTGAAGCTTTCTTT. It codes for CASSVVPGGGNTEAFF.

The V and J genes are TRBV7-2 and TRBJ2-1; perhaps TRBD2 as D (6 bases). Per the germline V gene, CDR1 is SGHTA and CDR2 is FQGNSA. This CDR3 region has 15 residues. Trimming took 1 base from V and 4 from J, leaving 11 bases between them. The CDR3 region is CASSLEAGKYNEQFF. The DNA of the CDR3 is TGTGCCAGCAGCTTAGAGGCGGGGAAGTACAATGAGCAGTTCTTC.

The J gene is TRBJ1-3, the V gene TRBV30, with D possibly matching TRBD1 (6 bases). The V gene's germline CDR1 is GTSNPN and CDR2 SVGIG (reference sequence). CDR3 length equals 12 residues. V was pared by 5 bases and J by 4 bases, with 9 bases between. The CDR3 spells CAWAGQGNTIYF. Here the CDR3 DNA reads TGTGCCTGGGCAGGACAGGGAAACACCATATATTTT.

The CDR3: CASRPAPDRPMNTEAFF. The DNA for the CDR3 is TGTGCCAGCAGGCCAGCCCCCGACAGGCCAATGAACACTGAAGCTTTCTTT. The chain uses TRBV3-1 (or the pseudogene TRBV3-2) and TRBJ1-1, with D maybe TRBD1 (6 bases). The CDR3 length is 17 residues. The ends were cut back, 6 bases at V and 0 bases at J, with 20 bases in the middle. Germline CDR1 reads LGHDT; CDR2 reads YNNKEL (reference sequence).

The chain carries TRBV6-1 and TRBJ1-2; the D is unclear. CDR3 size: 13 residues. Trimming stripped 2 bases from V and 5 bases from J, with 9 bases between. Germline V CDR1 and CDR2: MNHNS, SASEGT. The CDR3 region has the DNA TGTGCCAGCAGTGAATTGAACTTTTATGGCTACACCTTC. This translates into CASSELNFYGYTF.

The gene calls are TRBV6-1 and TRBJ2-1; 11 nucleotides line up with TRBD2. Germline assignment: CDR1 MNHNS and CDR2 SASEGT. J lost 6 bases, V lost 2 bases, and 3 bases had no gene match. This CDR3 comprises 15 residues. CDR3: CASSETGTSGNEQFF. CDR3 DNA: TGTGCCAGCAGTGAAACCGGGACTAGCGGCAATGAGCAGTTCTTC.

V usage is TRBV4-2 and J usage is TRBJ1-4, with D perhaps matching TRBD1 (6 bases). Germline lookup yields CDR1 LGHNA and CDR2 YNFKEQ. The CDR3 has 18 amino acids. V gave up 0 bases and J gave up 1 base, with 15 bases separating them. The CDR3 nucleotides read TGTGCCAGCAGCCAAGATGGGAGCAGGGGTGGAACTAATGAAAAACTGTTTTTT. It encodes CASSQDGSRGGTNEKLFF.

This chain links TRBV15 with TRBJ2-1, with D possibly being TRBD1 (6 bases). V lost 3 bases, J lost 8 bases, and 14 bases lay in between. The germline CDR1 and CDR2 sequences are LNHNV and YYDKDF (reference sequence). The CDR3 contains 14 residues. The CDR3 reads CATSSTGSTHEQFF. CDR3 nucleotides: TGTGCCACCAGCAGTACAGGGTCGACCCATGAGCAGTTCTTC.

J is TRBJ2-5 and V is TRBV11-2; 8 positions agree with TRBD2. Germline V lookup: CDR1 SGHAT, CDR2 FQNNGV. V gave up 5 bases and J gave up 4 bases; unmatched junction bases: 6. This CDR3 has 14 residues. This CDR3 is CASSGLADPETQYF. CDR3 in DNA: TGTGCCAGCAGCGGACTAGCCGACCCAGAGACCCAGTACTTC.

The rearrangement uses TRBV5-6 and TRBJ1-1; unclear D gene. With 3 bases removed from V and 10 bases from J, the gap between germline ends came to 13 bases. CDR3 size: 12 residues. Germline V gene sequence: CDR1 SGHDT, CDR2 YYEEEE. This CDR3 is CASSSARARAFF. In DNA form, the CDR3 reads TGTGCCAGCAGCTCCGCGAGGGCTCGAGCTTTCTTT.

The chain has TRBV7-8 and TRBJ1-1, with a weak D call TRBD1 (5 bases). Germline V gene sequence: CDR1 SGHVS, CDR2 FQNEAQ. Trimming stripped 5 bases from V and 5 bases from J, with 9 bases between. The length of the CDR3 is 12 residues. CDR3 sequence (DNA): TGTGCCAGCAGCCCAGGGTTTACTGAAGCTTTCTTT. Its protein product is CASSPGFTEAFF.

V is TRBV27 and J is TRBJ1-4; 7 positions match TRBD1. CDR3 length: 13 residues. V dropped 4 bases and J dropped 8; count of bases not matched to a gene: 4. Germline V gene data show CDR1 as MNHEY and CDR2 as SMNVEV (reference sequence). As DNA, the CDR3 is TGTGCCAGCAGTTACGGACAGGCCGAAAAACTGTTTTTT. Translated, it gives CASSYGQAEKLFF.

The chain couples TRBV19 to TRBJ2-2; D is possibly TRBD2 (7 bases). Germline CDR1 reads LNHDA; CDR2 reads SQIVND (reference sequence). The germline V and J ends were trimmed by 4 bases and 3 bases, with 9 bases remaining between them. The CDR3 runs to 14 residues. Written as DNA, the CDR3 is TGTGCCAGTAGTAGGGGGGGGCACACCGGGGAGCTGTTTTTT. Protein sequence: CASSRGGHTGELFF.

DNA of the CDR3: TGTGCCAGCAGCTTAGTTCAAGGAGGCGGGGTTAATGAAAAACTGTTTTTT. It codes for CASSLVQGGGVNEKLFF. This chain uses TRBV11-2 with TRBJ1-4; D not resolved. The V end lost 1 base, the J end lost 4 bases, and 16 bases lay between the germline ends. The germline V gene encodes CDR1 SGHAT and CDR2 FQNNGV. The CDR3 is 17 residues long.

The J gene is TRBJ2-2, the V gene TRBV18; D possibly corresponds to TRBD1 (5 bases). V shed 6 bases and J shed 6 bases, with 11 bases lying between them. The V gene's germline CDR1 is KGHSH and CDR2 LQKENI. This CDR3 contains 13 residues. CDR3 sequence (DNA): TGTGCCAGCTCGCCAAGGGGCTCCGGGGAGCTGTTTTTT. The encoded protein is CASSPRGSGELFF.

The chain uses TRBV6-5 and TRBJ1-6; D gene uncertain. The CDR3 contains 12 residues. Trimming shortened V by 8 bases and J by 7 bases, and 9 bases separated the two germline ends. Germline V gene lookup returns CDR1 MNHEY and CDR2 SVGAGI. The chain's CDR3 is CASSGRNSPLHF. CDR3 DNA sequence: TGTGCCAGCTCTGGCAGAAATTCACCCCTCCACTTT.

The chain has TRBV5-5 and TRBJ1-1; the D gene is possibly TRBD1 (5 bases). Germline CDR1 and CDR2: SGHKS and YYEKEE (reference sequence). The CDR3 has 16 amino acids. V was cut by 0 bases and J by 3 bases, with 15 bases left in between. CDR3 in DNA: TGTGCCAGCAGCTTGGCCAACGGGGGTAGGGACACTGAAGCTTTCTTT. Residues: CASSLANGGRDTEAFF. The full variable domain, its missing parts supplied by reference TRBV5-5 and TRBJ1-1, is DAGVTQSPTHLIKTRGQQVTLRCSPISGHKSVSWYQQVLGQGPQFIFQYYEKEERGRGNFPDRFSARQFPNYSSELNVNALLLGDSALYLCASSLANGGRDTEAFFGQGTRLTVV.

This CDR3 reads CASSTTGLHPGYTF. As DNA, the CDR3 is TGTGCCAGCTCCACGACAGGTCTCCATCCTGGCTACACCTTC. The V call is TRBV27, the J call TRBJ1-2; possible D gene TRBD1, 6 bases. The CDR3 loop spans 14 amino acids. V was pared by 8 bases and J by 7 bases, with 20 bases between. Germline V gene data show CDR1 as MNHEY and CDR2 as SMNVEV (reference sequence).

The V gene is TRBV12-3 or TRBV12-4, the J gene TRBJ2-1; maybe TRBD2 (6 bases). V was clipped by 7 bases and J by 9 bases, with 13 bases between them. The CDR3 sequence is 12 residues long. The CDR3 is CASKAGPGEQFF. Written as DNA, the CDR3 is TGTGCCAGCAAAGCGGGTCCGGGTGAGCAGTTCTTC.

For the CDR3, the DNA is TGTGCCAGCAGTGAGCGGCCTAGCGGGGGCTACAATGAGCAGTTCTTC. It codes for CASSERPSGGYNEQFF. This chain links TRBV6-4 with TRBJ2-1; 10 bases match TRBD2. The CDR3 has 16 amino acids. The junction had 5 bases not matched to a gene; V was cut back by 3 bases and J by 3 bases. The germline V gene encodes CDR1 MRHNA and CDR2 SNTAGT.

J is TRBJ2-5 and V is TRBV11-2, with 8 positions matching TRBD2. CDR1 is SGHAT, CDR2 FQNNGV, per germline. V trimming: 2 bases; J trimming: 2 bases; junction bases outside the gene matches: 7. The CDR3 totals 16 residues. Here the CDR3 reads CASSLRRGVDQETQYF. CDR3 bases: TGTGCCAGCAGCTTAAGGCGGGGGGTCGATCAAGAGACCCAGTACTTC.

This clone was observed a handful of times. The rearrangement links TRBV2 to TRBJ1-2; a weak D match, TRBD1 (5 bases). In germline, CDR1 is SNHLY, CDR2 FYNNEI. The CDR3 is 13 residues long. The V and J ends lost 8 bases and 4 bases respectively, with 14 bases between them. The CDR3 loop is CASGSAGRYGYTF. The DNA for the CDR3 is TGTGCCAGCGGCAGTGCAGGGCGCTATGGCTACACCTTC.